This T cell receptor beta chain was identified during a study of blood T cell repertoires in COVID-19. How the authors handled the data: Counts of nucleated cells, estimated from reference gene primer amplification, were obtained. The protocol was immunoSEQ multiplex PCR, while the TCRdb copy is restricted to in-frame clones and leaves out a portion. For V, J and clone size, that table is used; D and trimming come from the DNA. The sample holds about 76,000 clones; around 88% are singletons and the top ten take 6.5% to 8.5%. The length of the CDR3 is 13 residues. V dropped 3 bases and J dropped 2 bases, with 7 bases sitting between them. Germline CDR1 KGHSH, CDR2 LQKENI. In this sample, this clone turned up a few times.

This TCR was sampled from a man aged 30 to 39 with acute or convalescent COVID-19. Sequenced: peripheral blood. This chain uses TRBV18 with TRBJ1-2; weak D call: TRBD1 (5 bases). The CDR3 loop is CASSPEGNYGYTF. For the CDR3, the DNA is TGTGCCAGCTCACCGGAGGGGAACTATGGCTACACCTTC. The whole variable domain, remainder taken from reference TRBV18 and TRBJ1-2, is NAGVMQNPRHLVRRRGQEARLRCSPMKGHSHVYWYRQLPEEGLKFMVYLQKENIIDESGMPKERFSAEFPKEGPSILRIQQVVRGDSAAYFCASSPEGNYGYTFGSGTRLTVV.